This note documents a single T cell receptor beta chain sequence. Its specificity is unknown. This record belongs to a study of radiation and T cells in renal cell carcinoma. Notes on the study in general: From baseline, blood top tumor clonotypes peaked at 2 weeks post-radiation. Without pretreatment biopsies, baseline tumor clonotype presence was undetermined.

Documented time point: blood 4 weeks post-SBRT, at nephrectomy. The treatment denotes: 15 Gy SBRT to primary tumor, nephrectomy 4 weeks later. Nephrectomy followed 15 Gy stereotactic body radiation by 4 weeks. Serial blood draws occurred at baseline and 2 and 4 weeks post-SBRT. Germline V gene sequence: CDR1 MDHEN, CDR2 SYDVKM. V lost 4 bases to trimming and J lost 4 bases; unmatched junction nucleotides: 7. This CDR3 spans 15 amino acids. TCRdb keeps only in-frame clones here, not all; method: immunoSEQ multiplex PCR. Of some 150,000 clones listed, about 86% are singletons. This sequence was found in a woman aged 45-65 years with renal cell carcinoma. This chain links TRBV28 with TRBJ1-2, with TRBD1 matching over 9 bases. This material consisted of blood, taken from a patient whose treatment included radiotherapy and nephrectomy. CDR3 in DNA: TGTGCCAGCAGTTCCTCGGGACAGGGAGGCTATGGCTACACCTTC. It is translated as CASSSSGQGGYGYTF.